This T cell receptor beta chain was found in a study of control samples from healthy donors and cancer patients (TCRdb year 2020). Receptor libraries were prepared by the immunoSEQ multiplex PCR assay. TCRdb provides this immuneACCESS table in a form limited to in-frame rearrangements. Some clones are lacking; in checked studies, under half of them reflect an unresolved V gene, and why the rest are absent is not known. The sample profile shows roughly 130,000 clones; about nine tenths of them were found once. The ten largest clones add up to approximately 9% of the sample. With regard to this clone: Which antigen it targets is not known. Base qualities were left out, and no much larger clone turns up one base away.

The clonotype comes from a woman in her 30s in good health. The sequenced sample was blood.

For the CDR3, the sequence is CAWSNRVDGYTF. Here is the DNA: TGTGCCTGGTCCAACAGGGTAGATGGCTACACCTTC. The V and J genes are TRBV30 and TRBJ1-2, with a weak D call of TRBD1 (6 bases match). Spanning cysteine to phenylalanine, the CDR3 consists of 12 amino acids. Here the CDR3 DNA is all that survives: 36 bases in frame from base 1. V is shortened by 5 bases, J by 6 bases, and the region joining them spans 13 bases. The germline V gene (reference sequence) gives CDR1 as GTSNPN and CDR2 as SVGIG.